Listed below are T cell receptor beta chains from one sample, sequenced in a study of T cells in Graves' hyperthyroidism and ophthalmopathy. TCRdb used MiXCR to reprocess the multiplex PCR reads, holding one entry per CDR3 protein. The sample carries hundreds of thousands of distinct CDR3 sequences, 16% recorded once. Sequenced sample: blood. These receptors all come from a woman in her thirties or forties with Graves' ophthalmopathy. Each CDR3 is given with its conserved first and last residue. The order of the fields is CDR3 length, V gene, J gene, D gene, clone size, CDR3 protein, CDR3 DNA. D genes are given only for firm matches. Part of the rows lack a size; the others show once, few, many or a class for expanded clones.

>14|TRBV5-1|TRBJ1-2|TRBD1|many
CASSPGQGAFGYTF
TGCGCCAGCAGCCCGGGGCAGGGGGCGTTTGGCTACACCTTC
>13|TRBV6-2/TRBV6-3|TRBJ2-7|NA|NA
CASRGGPYYEQYF
TGTGCCAGCAGGGGGGGACCCTACTACGAGCAGTACTTC
>15|TRBV3-1|TRBJ1-5|TRBD1|many
CASSLTGKVDQPQHF
TGTGCCAGCAGCCTGACAGGGAAGGTCGATCAGCCCCAGCATTTT
>16|TRBV5-1|TRBJ2-5|TRBD2|few
CASSRTSGGSQETQYF
TGCGCCAGCAGCCGAACTAGCGGGGGATCGCAAGAGACCCAGTACTTC
>14|TRBV18|TRBJ1-1|NA|many
CASSPGTLNTEAFF
TGTGCCAGCTCCCCAGGGACACTGAACACTGAAGCTTTCTTT
>16|TRBV11-2|TRBJ2-2|NA|many
CASSLPTAANTGELFF
TGTGCCAGCAGCTTACCGACAGCTGCGAACACCGGGGAGCTGTTTTTT
>16|TRBV6-1|TRBJ1-6|TRBD1|many
CASTNSGTVYNSPLHF
TGTGCCAGCACTAACTCCGGGACAGTTTATAATTCACCCCTCCACTTT
>18|TRBV5-1|TRBJ2-3|TRBD2|many
CASSLGRLAGSSTDTQYF
TGCGCCAGCAGCTTGGGACGACTAGCGGGGTCTAGCACAGATACGCAGTATTTT
>15|TRBV28|TRBJ2-1|NA|NA
CASSPLGARGDEQFF
TGTGCCAGCAGTCCCCTAGGGGCTAGAGGCGATGAGCAGTTCTTC
>15|TRBV20-1|TRBJ2-3|TRBD2|many
CSARAGGGFTDTQYF
TGCAGTGCTAGAGCCGGGGGGGGTTTCACAGATACGCAGTATTTT
>12|TRBV24-1|TRBJ1-2|NA|NA
CATSDDGYGYTF
TGTGCCACCAGTGATGACGGGTATGGCTACACCTTC
>15|TRBV3-1|TRBJ2-2|TRBD1|NA
CASSQGTGGAGELFF
TGTGCCAGCAGCCAAGGGACAGGGGGCGCCGGGGAGCTGTTTTTT
>16|TRBV11-2|TRBJ2-3|TRBD2|NA
CASSPQGAGGADTQYF
TGTGCCAGCAGCCCGCAAGGGGCGGGAGGGGCAGATACGCAGTATTTT
>18|TRBV27|TRBJ1-6|TRBD1|few
CASSLSITGVDRSSPLHF
TGTGCCAGCAGTTTATCGATAACAGGGGTCGACCGGAGTTCACCCCTCCACTTT
>14|TRBV5-6|TRBJ2-7|NA|few
CASSLTSFDNEQYF
TGTGCCAGCAGCTTGACTAGCTTTGACAACGAGCAGTACTTC
>15|TRBV6-1|TRBJ2-3|TRBD2|NA
CASNPLAENTDTQYF
TGTGCCAGCAACCCCCTAGCGGAGAACACAGATACGCAGTATTTT
>19|TRBV5-1|TRBJ2-3|TRBD1|many
CASSRVPGQGFRSGDTQYF
TGCGCCAGCAGCAGAGTCCCGGGACAGGGGTTCCGCTCAGGGGATACGCAGTATTTT
>15|TRBV5-8|TRBJ2-5|NA|NA
CASSLGTKGEETQYF
TGTGCCAGCAGCCTCGGGACGAAAGGGGAAGAGACCCAGTACTTC
>13|TRBV10-3|TRBJ2-5|NA|NA
CAIHDTKKETQYF
TGTGCCATCCACGATACCAAGAAAGAGACCCAGTACTTC
>15|TRBV28|TRBJ2-7|NA|many
CASSYRSTLSYEQYF
TGTGCCAGCAGCTACAGGTCCACCCTCTCCTACGAGCAGTACTTC
>14|TRBV5-1|TRBJ2-7|NA|NA
CASSLLGTTYEQYF
TGCGCCAGCAGCCTACTCGGGACCACCTACGAGCAGTACTTC
>15|TRBV12-3/TRBV12-4|TRBJ2-4|NA|NA
CASSLTELAKNIQYF
TGTGCCAGCAGTTTGACAGAATTAGCCAAAAACATTCAGTACTTC
>12|TRBV6-1|TRBJ2-7|NA|few
CPILSGRHEQYF
TGTCCTATACTTTCAGGAAGGCACGAGCAGTACTTC
>13|TRBV10-3|TRBJ2-7|NA|NA
CAISDLQSYEQYF
TGTGCCATCAGTGATTTGCAGTCCTACGAGCAGTACTTC
>17|TRBV3-1|TRBJ1-5|TRBD1|NA
CASSPSGTGYSNQPQHF
TGTGCCAGCAGCCCTTCCGGGACAGGATATAGCAATCAGCCCCAGCATTTT
>15|TRBV12-3/TRBV12-4|TRBJ1-4|TRBD1|few
CASSLTRQGREKLFF
TGTGCCAGCAGTTTAACGAGACAGGGGAGAGAAAAACTGTTTTTT
>18|TRBV2|TRBJ2-1|TRBD2|few
CASSAGAGGGVAYNEQFF
TGTGCCAGCAGTGCCGGGGCCGGGGGGGGCGTGGCCTACAATGAGCAGTTCTTC
>14|TRBV30|TRBJ1-1|NA|many
CAWADGLRSTEAFF
TGTGCCTGGGCCGATGGGCTCAGGAGCACTGAAGCTTTCTTT
>15|TRBV5-1|TRBJ1-1|NA|medium-sized
CASSLGGYTNTEAFF
TGCGCCAGCAGCTTGGGGGGTTATACGAACACTGAAGCTTTCTTT
>14|TRBV27|TRBJ2-7|TRBD2|many
CASSYSSGSYEQYF
TGTGCCAGCAGTTACTCTAGCGGGAGCTACGAGCAGTACTTC
>16|TRBV5-6|TRBJ1-1|NA|few
CASSLASGYGYTEAFF
TGTGCCAGCAGCTTGGCATCCGGGTACGGCTACACTGAAGCTTTCTTT
>17|TRBV28|TRBJ1-5|TRBD1|NA
CASASGGRSGSNQPQHF
TGTGCCAGCGCTTCAGGGGGCCGGAGCGGTAGCAATCAGCCCCAGCATTTT
>15|TRBV3-1|TRBJ1-1|TRBD1|many
CASSPGTGRDTEAFF
TGTGCCAGCAGCCCCGGGACAGGAAGGGACACTGAAGCTTTCTTT
>18|TRBV7-9|TRBJ2-3|TRBD2|NA
CASSEGLAGGPWTDTQYF
TGTGCCAGCAGCGAGGGACTAGCGGGAGGGCCATGGACAGATACGCAGTATTTT
>16|TRBV7-8|TRBJ2-3|TRBD2|many
CASSLVGGRAPDTQYF
TGTGCCAGCAGCTTAGTGGGCGGGAGGGCTCCAGATACGCAGTATTTT
>13|TRBV3-1|TRBJ2-3|NA|many
CASSQDHVDTQYF
TGTGCCAGCAGCCAAGATCATGTAGATACGCAGTATTTT
>11|TRBV2|TRBJ2-5|NA|many
CASNTWETQYF
TGTGCCAGCAATACTTGGGAGACCCAGTACTTC
>14|TRBV11-2|TRBJ2-7|NA|many
CASSYREWSYEQYF
TGTGCCAGCAGCTACCGGGAGTGGTCCTACGAGCAGTACTTC
>16|TRBV20-1|TRBJ1-5|TRBD1|NA
CSARDGRQGEYQPQHF
TGCAGTGCTAGAGATGGGAGACAGGGTGAATATCAGCCCCAGCATTTT
>15|TRBV7-9|TRBJ1-5|NA|NA
CASSLAGFGNQPQHF
TGTGCCAGCAGCTTAGCGGGGTTTGGCAATCAGCCCCAGCATTTT
>14|TRBV28|TRBJ2-7|NA|NA
CASFSSDGTYEQYF
TGTGCCAGTTTCAGTTCGGACGGCACCTACGAGCAGTACTTC
>14|TRBV30|TRBJ1-5|NA|NA
CAWSPTGLGQPQHF
TGTGCCTGGAGTCCCACAGGGCTAGGTCAGCCCCAGCATTTT
>14|TRBV20-1|TRBJ2-2|NA|few
CSVVRAANTGELFF
TGCAGTGTGGTACGAGCGGCGAACACCGGGGAGCTGTTTTTT
>14|TRBV7-6|TRBJ1-5|NA|few
CASSADGGNQPQHF
TGTGCCAGCAGCGCGGACGGAGGAAATCAGCCCCAGCATTTT
>17|TRBV4-1|TRBJ2-1|TRBD2|few
CASSQDRWTSGNYEQFF
TGCGCCAGCAGCCAAGATAGGTGGACTAGCGGAAATTACGAGCAGTTCTTC
>15|TRBV18|TRBJ1-5|NA|many
CASSADQAMGQPQHF
TGTGCCAGCTCGGCCGATCAGGCGATGGGTCAGCCCCAGCATTTT